Listed below are T cell receptor beta chains from one sample, sequenced in a study of CD8+ T cells in alopecia areata. Sequencing was performed with immunoSEQ multiplex PCR; in TCRdb, only in-frame clones are kept and a portion is missing. The table has under 300,000 clones, around 67% seen once. The sequences come from CD4+ T cells sorted from blood, collected at week 0. The origin of the receptors is a human donor with alopecia areata. CDR3s include the opening cysteine and the closing phenylalanine or tryptophan. A D gene is named only where the DNA matches it firmly. Expanded clones are given a class, and other clones once, few, many or no size at all.

size	V	length	J	D	DNA	CDR3
.	TRBV19	13	TRBJ2-7	.	TGTGCCAGTAGTATAGGCAGGGCTGCCGAGCAGTACTTC	CASSIGRAAEQYF
few	TRBV30	15	TRBJ2-1	.	TGTGCCTGGAGTATAGGGCTAGAGTCCTACAATGAGCAGTTCTTC	CAWSIGLESYNEQFF
few	TRBV9	13	TRBJ1-2	TRBD1	TGTGCCAGCAGCATAACACAGGGGAATGGCTACACCTTC	CASSITQGNGYTF
.	TRBV10-3	12	TRBJ2-7	.	TGTGCCATCACCAGTCAGGGGCTGGGGCAGTACTTC	CAITSQGLGQYF
.	TRBV2	13	TRBJ2-1	.	TGTGCCAGCAGTGGGCATTCCAGCAATGAGCAGTTCTTC	CASSGHSSNEQFF
.	TRBV5-1	15	TRBJ2-1	.	TGCGCCAGCAGCTTGGAACTAGCAGTACCCAATGAGCAGTTCTTC	CASSLELAVPNEQFF
.	TRBV6-5	11	TRBJ1-1	.	TGTGCCAGCAGCCAATACACTGAAGCTTTCTTT	CASSQYTEAFF
.	TRBV29-1	12	TRBJ2-7	TRBD1	TGCAGCGTTGGAGACAGGGGTTACGAGCAGTACTTC	CSVGDRGYEQYF
.	TRBV2	16	TRBJ1-3	.	TGTGCCAGCAGCCAACCCGGCAGTTACTCTGGAAACACCATATATTTT	CASSQPGSYSGNTIYF
few	TRBV29-1	14	TRBJ2-3	TRBD2	TGCAGCGTTGCAACGAGCGGGGCTGGGGATACGCAGTATTTT	CSVATSGAGDTQYF
few	TRBV29-1	11	TRBJ2-2	.	TGCAGCGTTGCTGGGGACGGGGAGCTGTTTTTT	CSVAGDGELFF
.	TRBV11-2	16	TRBJ1-5	.	TGTGCCAGCAGCCGAGTACACAGGGTGGGCAATCAGCCCCAGCATTTT	CASSRVHRVGNQPQHF
once	TRBV7-9	15	TRBJ2-5	TRBD1	TGTGCCAGCAGCTTTCCGGGACAGGGGGCCGAGACCCAGTACTTC	CASSFPGQGAETQYF
.	TRBV12-5	12	TRBJ1-2	TRBD1	TGTGCTAGTGGTTTCGACAGGGACGGCTACACCTTC	CASGFDRDGYTF
.	TRBV27	13	TRBJ1-6	TRBD1	TGTGCCAGCAGCACGACAGGGCGGTCACCCCTCCACTTT	CASSTTGRSPLHF
.	TRBV4-1	12	TRBJ1-2	.	TGCGCCAGCAGCCGGGAGGGACAAGGATACACCTTC	CASSREGQGYTF
.	TRBV5-1	15	TRBJ2-7	TRBD1	TGCGCCAGCAGCTTGGCCGGGACAGGGGCGGACGAGCAGTACTTC	CASSLAGTGADEQYF
.	TRBV4-2	17	TRBJ2-3	.	TGTGCCAGCAGCCAAGATCCCCAGCGCGATGTCGCAGATACGCAGTATTTT	CASSQDPQRDVADTQYF
.	TRBV27	15	TRBJ2-7	TRBD1	TGTGCCAGCAGTTTAACCGGGACAGGGCCCTACGAGCAGTACTTC	CASSLTGTGPYEQYF
few	TRBV9	15	TRBJ2-7	.	TGTGCCAGCAGCGTAGGGACGGCCAGCTCCTACGAGCAGTACTTC	CASSVGTASSYEQYF
.	TRBV4-2	15	TRBJ2-2	.	TGTGCCAGCAGCCAAGGCCCAACCAACACCGGGGAGCTGTTTTTT	CASSQGPTNTGELFF
many	TRBV19	18	TRBJ1-5	.	TGTGCCAGTAGTAAAGGGTGGCTCAGGGCTGCAAGCAATCAGCCCCAGCATTTT	CASSKGWLRAASNQPQHF
.	TRBV5-4	14	TRBJ1-1	.	TGTGCCAGCAGCTTGGAAGGCAGATCCACTGAAGCTTTCTTT	CASSLEGRSTEAFF
.	TRBV6-5	13	TRBJ1-6	.	TGTGCCAGCAAGCAGGGTGTCCATTCACCCCTCCACTTT	CASKQGVHSPLHF
.	TRBV29-1	15	TRBJ2-3	TRBD1	TGCAGCGTCGGGCGGGACAGGGTGAACACAGATACGCAGTATTTT	CSVGRDRVNTDTQYF
.	TRBV18	16	TRBJ1-1	.	TGTGCCAGCTCACCGCTTCCAGGGGACTCCAACACTGAAGCTTTCTTT	CASSPLPGDSNTEAFF
few	TRBV5-4	10	TRBJ2-5	.	TGTGCCAGCAGCTTGGAGACCCAGTACTTC	CASSLETQYF
.	TRBV15	15	TRBJ2-2	.	TGTGCCACCAGCAGGATCGGGCGGGGCACCGGGGAGCTGTTTTTT	CATSRIGRGTGELFF
few	TRBV14	16	TRBJ1-1	TRBD1	TGTGCCAGCAGCCAAAGACAGGGGCTGATGAACACTGAAGCTTTCTTT	CASSQRQGLMNTEAFF
.	TRBV30	16	TRBJ1-6	.	TGTGCCTGGAGTGTACCGGGGAGAGTCGGTAATTCACCCCTCCACTTT	CAWSVPGRVGNSPLHF
few	TRBV5-1	16	TRBJ2-4	TRBD2	TGCGCCAGCAGCTCGGGACTAGCGGTAGCCAAAAACATTCAGTACTTC	CASSSGLAVAKNIQYF
.	TRBV7-8	17	TRBJ2-2	TRBD2	TGTGCCAGCAGCTTAGCCCGACGACTAGCTGGGTCCGGGGAGCTGTTTTTT	CASSLARRLAGSGELFF
.	TRBV4-2	18	TRBJ2-3	TRBD2	TGTGCCAGCAGCAGGGGACTAGCGGGGGCCTCCGGGGTGGATACGCAGTATTTT	CASSRGLAGASGVDTQYF
.	TRBV29-1	13	TRBJ2-5	.	TGCAGCGTTGAAGCCGGGGGCCGAGAGACCCAGTACTTC	CSVEAGGRETQYF
.	TRBV29-1	13	TRBJ2-1	.	TGCAGCGTTGCATTTCGTGGTCGCGGTGAGCAGTTCTTC	CSVAFRGRGEQFF
.	TRBV4-2	16	TRBJ2-2	.	TGTGCCAGCAGCCAATTTCGAGGGGGGAACACCGGGGAGCTGTTTTTT	CASSQFRGGNTGELFF
.	TRBV5-6	12	TRBJ2-7	.	TGTGCCAGCAGCTTGCCGGGGTACGAGCAGTACTTC	CASSLPGYEQYF
.	TRBV27	15	TRBJ2-5	TRBD2	TGTGCCAGCAGTTATACGGGGGGTCTTGGGGAGACCCAGTACTTC	CASSYTGGLGETQYF
.	TRBV29-1	15	TRBJ1-5	.	TGCAGCGTTCGGACAACCCTCGGAGGCAATCAGCCCCAGCATTTT	CSVRTTLGGNQPQHF
.	TRBV2	16	TRBJ2-5	.	TGTGCCAGCCGACCGGGGCAGGGGAAGGCTTGGGAGACCCAGTACTTC	CASRPGQGKAWETQYF
.	TRBV29-1	14	TRBJ2-1	.	TGCAGCGTTGTGCCGGATTGGGTTTCGGATGAGCAGTTCTTC	CSVVPDWVSDEQFF
.	TRBV9	14	TRBJ2-7	TRBD1	TGTGCCAGCAGCGCCGCGACAGGGGGCTACGAGCAGTACTTC	CASSAATGGYEQYF
.	TRBV7-3	16	TRBJ2-3	.	TGTGCCAGCAGCTTAGGGCCGGGACTTAGCACAGATACGCAGTATTTT	CASSLGPGLSTDTQYF
.	TRBV29-1	12	TRBJ2-7	.	TGCAGCGTTGTAGAGGGTAGCTACGAGCAGTACTTC	CSVVEGSYEQYF
.	TRBV10-1	14	TRBJ2-5	.	TGCGCCAGCAGTGAGTGGGAACCAAAAGAGACCCAGTACTTC	CASSEWEPKETQYF
.	TRBV30	15	TRBJ1-1	.	TGTGCCTGGACTGGGACCTTCGGATTGAACACTGAAGCTTTCTTT	CAWTGTFGLNTEAFF
few	TRBV6-6	13	TRBJ1-1	.	TGTGCCAGCACCAAAGATAAGAACACTGAAGCTTTCTTT	CASTKDKNTEAFF
.	TRBV11-1	14	TRBJ2-1	TRBD1	TGTGCCAGCAGGCCGGGACAGGGGATTTATGAGCAGTTCTTC	CASRPGQGIYEQFF
.	TRBV2	14	TRBJ2-5	TRBD2	TGTGCCAGCAGTCCGGGACTAGGGCAGGAGACCCAGTACTTC	CASSPGLGQETQYF
.	TRBV23-1	9	TRBJ2-5	.	TGCGCCAGCACCAAGGGCCAGTACTTC	CASTKGQYF
few	TRBV5-6	15	TRBJ1-2	.	TGTGCCAGCAGCTTGTCTGCGGAGCCCTACTATGGCTACACCTTC	CASSLSAEPYYGYTF
few	TRBV7-2	11	TRBJ2-1	.	TGCCTGTCCCGCAGGGGAGGTGAGCAGTTCTTC	CLSRRGGEQFF
.	TRBV10-3	13	TRBJ1-6	.	TGTGCCATCAAACGGGGATATAATTCACCCCTCCACTTT	CAIKRGYNSPLHF
.	TRBV29-1	14	TRBJ2-2	.	TGCAGCGTTGTTGTACTCCCGAACACCGGGGAGCTGTTTTTT	CSVVVLPNTGELFF
few	TRBV2	15	TRBJ2-1	.	TGTGCCAGCGTAGCCGGGGGAAGGATATGGAATGAGCAGTTCTTC	CASVAGGRIWNEQFF
few	TRBV30	14	TRBJ1-4	.	TGTGCCTGGAGTTTGGGGGCGTCTAATGAAAAACTGTTTTTT	CAWSLGASNEKLFF
.	TRBV30	13	TRBJ1-3	.	TGTGCCTGGAGTGTTGGATCTGGAAACACCATATATTTT	CAWSVGSGNTIYF
.	TRBV5-6	15	TRBJ2-7	.	TGTGCCAGCACCACTCGTGGCAGGGGACTCTACGAGCAGTACTTC	CASTTRGRGLYEQYF
once	TRBV7-2	14	TRBJ2-7	.	TGTGCCAGCAGCCAGGGACTCCCGTCCTACGAGCAGTACTTC	CASSQGLPSYEQYF